Listed below are T cell receptor beta chains from one sample, sequenced in a study of shared clonotypes between healthy human individuals. Here immunoSEQ multiplex PCR was the method, and the copy in TCRdb shows in-frame clones only, minus some. The sample carries around 500,000 clones, roughly 83% recorded once. The specimen was PBMCs. These receptors were collected from a woman in her thirties or forties in good health. Some clones in this sample may be carry-over from other donors' samples. The CDR3 runs from the conserved cysteine through the conserved F or W. A D gene is named only where the DNA matches it firmly. The listing skips clone size in some rows; elsewhere it reads once, few, many or a size class.

d_gene	j_gene	abundance	v_gene	CDR3aa	CDR3nt
NA	TRBJ2-3	NA	TRBV5-1	CASSTDSTDTQYF	TGCGCCAGCAGCACGGACAGCACAGATACGCAGTATTTT
NA	TRBJ2-7	NA	TRBV5-4	CASSLLWGASLYYEQYF	TGTGCCAGCAGCTTATTATGGGGAGCCTCCCTTTACTACGAGCAGTACTTC
NA	TRBJ1-4	once	TRBV7-2	CASSSDSGSQLFF	TGTGCCAGCAGCTCAGACTCCGGGTCCCAACTGTTTTTT
TRBD1	TRBJ2-7	NA	TRBV7-9	CASSRYRDREPYEQYF	TGTGCCAGCAGCAGATACCGGGACAGGGAGCCCTACGAGCAGTACTTC
TRBD2	TRBJ2-1	few	TRBV7-2	CASSLDSGSVNEQFF	TGTGCCAGCAGCTTAGATAGCGGGAGTGTCAATGAGCAGTTCTTC
NA	TRBJ2-7	NA	TRBV7-8	CASSLKEPGPYEQYF	TGTGCCAGCAGCTTAAAAGAGCCAGGGCCCTACGAGCAGTACTTC
NA	TRBJ2-5	once	TRBV6-5	CASSNRDRQETQYF	TGTGCCAGTTCAAATAGGGACCGCCAAGAGACCCAGTACTTC
NA	TRBJ1-1	NA	TRBV28	CASSSSQGPNTEAFF	TGTGCCAGCAGTTCCAGCCAGGGGCCTAACACTGAAGCTTTCTTT
NA	TRBJ2-7	NA	TRBV7-8	CASRGSAYEQYF	TGTGCCAGCAGGGGAAGTGCCTACGAGCAGTACTTC
TRBD2	TRBJ2-3	NA	TRBV28	CASRPLAGGPGDTQYF	TGTGCCAGCAGGCCTCTAGCGGGAGGGCCTGGAGATACGCAGTATTTT
NA	TRBJ1-5	NA	TRBV30	CAWKCDSNQPQHF	TGTGCCTGGAAATGTGATAGCAATCAGCCCCAGCATTTT
NA	TRBJ1-2	NA	TRBV4-2	CASSQPRGGGGAGYTF	TGTGCCAGCAGCCAACCCAGGGGTGGGGGAGGAGCTGGCTACACCTTC
TRBD2	TRBJ2-1	few	TRBV4-2	CASSQAASGNYNEQFF	TGTGCCAGCAGCCAAGCGGCTAGCGGGAACTACAATGAGCAGTTCTTC
NA	TRBJ1-4	NA	TRBV11-2	CASSLLTEADGEKLFF	TGTGCCAGCAGCTTATTGACGGAGGCAGACGGGGAAAAACTGTTTTTT
NA	TRBJ2-7	NA	TRBV9	CASSVDFVGEQYF	TGTGCCAGCAGCGTAGATTTCGTCGGCGAGCAGTACTTC
NA	TRBJ1-5	NA	TRBV30	CAWSVHAASNQPQHF	TGTGCCTGGAGTGTACATGCAGCAAGCAATCAGCCCCAGCATTTT
NA	TRBJ2-7	NA	TRBV30	CAGDEDRYEQYF	TGTGCCGGGGACGAGGATAGGTACGAGCAGTACTTC
NA	TRBJ2-5	few	TRBV7-2	CASGANQETQYF	TGTGCCAGCGGGGCTAACCAAGAGACCCAGTACTTC
NA	TRBJ2-3	NA	TRBV2	CASRGESTDTQYF	TGTGCCAGCAGGGGAGAAAGCACAGATACGCAGTATTTT
TRBD2	TRBJ2-7	NA	TRBV5-1	CASSLDGRSSYEQYF	TGCGCCAGCAGCTTGGACGGGAGGAGCTCCTACGAGCAGTACTTC
TRBD1	TRBJ2-2	NA	TRBV28	CASSPTGGVQTGELFF	TGTGCCAGCAGCCCGACAGGGGGCGTGCAAACCGGGGAGCTGTTTTTT
NA	TRBJ2-3	NA	TRBV9	CASSVEGAATDTQYF	TGTGCCAGCAGCGTAGAGGGAGCGGCCACAGATACGCAGTATTTT
NA	TRBJ2-7	NA	TRBV7-2	CASSPPLAAAYEQYF	TGTGCCAGCAGCCCTCCTTTGGCGGCGGCCTACGAGCAGTACTTC
TRBD2	TRBJ2-1	NA	TRBV4-2	CASSPEASGGKGEQFF	TGTGCCAGCAGCCCCGAGGCTAGCGGTGGCAAGGGAGAGCAGTTCTTC
TRBD2	TRBJ2-3	NA	TRBV7-2	CASSPGLAGRTDTQYF	TGTGCCAGCAGCCCGGGACTAGCGGGCCGGACAGATACGCAGTATTTT
NA	TRBJ2-3	NA	TRBV7-9	CASSFQDTQYF	TGTGCCAGCAGCTTCCAAGATACGCAGTATTTT
NA	TRBJ2-5	once	TRBV5-1	CASSLEGQETQYF	TGCGCCAGCAGCTTGGAGGGGCAAGAGACCCAGTACTTC
TRBD1	TRBJ2-7	NA	TRBV7-6	CASSGGQGDFYEQYF	TGTGCCAGCAGCGGGGGACAGGGGGACTTCTACGAGCAGTACTTC
TRBD1	TRBJ1-5	NA	TRBV2	CASRPTGGQPQHF	TGTGCCAGCAGACCGACAGGGGGTCAGCCCCAGCATTTT
TRBD1	TRBJ1-6	NA	TRBV28	CASSKRTGFVYSPLHF	TGTGCCAGCAGCAAAAGGACAGGGTTTGTGTATTCACCCCTCCACTTT
NA	TRBJ2-7	NA	TRBV7-2	CASSPGVLPYEQYF	TGTGCCAGCAGCCCGGGAGTCCTTCCCTACGAGCAGTACTTC
TRBD2	TRBJ2-1	NA	TRBV10-3	CAISEREGSYNEQFF	TGTGCCATCAGTGAGCGGGAGGGGTCCTACAATGAGCAGTTCTTC
NA	TRBJ2-7	few	TRBV4-3	CASSQFRQQTQMVYEQYF	TGCGCCAGCAGCCAATTTCGACAGCAGACCCAGATGGTCTACGAGCAGTACTTC
NA	TRBJ2-3	NA	TRBV27	CASSPNVADTQYF	TGTGCCAGCAGCCCTAACGTTGCAGATACGCAGTATTTT
NA	TRBJ2-3	NA	TRBV5-1	CASSLDRDTQYF	TGCGCCAGCAGCTTGGATCGAGATACGCAGTATTTT
TRBD1	TRBJ2-7	NA	TRBV9	CASSGGQGDSYEQYF	TGTGCCAGCAGCGGGGGACAGGGGGACTCCTACGAGCAGTACTTC
TRBD1	TRBJ1-1	NA	TRBV18	CASSPQGAVTEAFF	TGTGCCAGCTCACCACAGGGGGCGGTCACTGAAGCTTTCTTT
TRBD2	TRBJ2-3	NA	TRBV15	CATSTRDGRPTDTQYF	TGTGCCACCAGCACCCGGGACGGGAGGCCCACAGATACGCAGTATTTT
NA	TRBJ1-3	NA	TRBV28	CASSLDSPGNTIYF	TGTGCCAGCAGTCTGGACAGCCCTGGAAACACCATATATTTT
TRBD1	TRBJ1-4	NA	TRBV7-9	CASSPGTGGVEKLFF	TGTGCCAGCAGCCCAGGCACAGGGGGGGTTGAAAAACTGTTTTTT
TRBD2	TRBJ2-7	NA	TRBV7-2	CASSPQATLAAEQYF	TGTGCCAGCAGCCCCCAAGCTACACTAGCGGCCGAGCAGTACTTC